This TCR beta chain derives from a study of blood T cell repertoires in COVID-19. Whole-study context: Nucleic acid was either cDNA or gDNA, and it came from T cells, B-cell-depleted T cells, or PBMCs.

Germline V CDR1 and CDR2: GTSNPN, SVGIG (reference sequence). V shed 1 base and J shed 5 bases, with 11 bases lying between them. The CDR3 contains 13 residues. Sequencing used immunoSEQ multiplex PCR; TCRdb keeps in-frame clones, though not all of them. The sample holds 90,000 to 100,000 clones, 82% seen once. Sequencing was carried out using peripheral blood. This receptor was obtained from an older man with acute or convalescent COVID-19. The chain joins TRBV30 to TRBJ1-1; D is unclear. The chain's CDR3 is CAWSDPGGTEAFF. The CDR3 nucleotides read TGTGCCTGGAGTGACCCGGGAGGAACTGAAGCTTTCTTT. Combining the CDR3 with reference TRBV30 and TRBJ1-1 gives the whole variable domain SQTIHQWPATLVQPVGSPLSLECTVEGTSNPNLYWYRQAAGRGLQLLFYSVGIGQISSEVPQNLSASRPQDRQFILSSKKLLLSDSGFYLCAWSDPGGTEAFFGQGTRLTVV.